A single sample is the source of the 19 T cell receptor beta chains below, sequenced in a study of T cells in tuberculosis. Time point meaning: new active TB diagnosis, blood taken before or within 7 days of starting treatment. Profiling relied on immunoSEQ multiplex PCR, and the TCRdb table lists in-frame clones only, not all of them. Altogether fewer than 35,000 clones are present, roughly 88% being singletons, with the ten largest covering about 5%. The material sequenced was PBMCs, taken at tuberculosis diagnosis. These receptors were collected from an adult with tuberculosis.

The chain's CDR3 is CASSFLGVSGNTIYF. CDR3 nucleotides: TGCGCCAGCAGTTTTTTAGGAGTCTCTGGAAACACCATATATTTT. The gene calls are TRBV5-1 and TRBJ1-3; D ambiguous. The CDR3 is 15 residues long. V lost 5 bases to trimming and J lost 0 bases, with 12 bases between them. Germline-derived CDR1 and CDR2 are SGHRS and YFSETQ.

J is TRBJ2-3 and V is TRBV29-1, with D possibly being TRBD2 (6 bases). CDR3 length: 16 residues. The V end lost 4 bases, the J end lost 0 bases, and 17 bases lay between the germline ends. Germline assignment: CDR1 SQVTM and CDR2 ANQGSEA. CDR3 in amino acids: CSVAPRRGPSTDTQYF. DNA of the CDR3: TGCAGCGTTGCCCCAAGGCGGGGTCCTAGCACAGATACGCAGTATTTT.

This clone has a handful of counts. This sequence joins TRBV30 and TRBJ2-2, with D tentatively TRBD1 (6 bases). The CDR3 runs to 13 residues. V lost 2 bases and J 7 bases, leaving 11 bases between the germline ends. CDR1 and CDR2 from the germline V gene are GTSNPN and SVGIG (reference sequence). CDR3 bases: TGTGCCTGGAGTTCACAGGGTTACGGGGAGCTGTTTTTT. This translates into CAWSSQGYGELFF.

V gene TRBV19 combines with J gene TRBJ1-1; 7 positions match TRBD1. Trimming removed 9 bases from V and 6 bases from J; junction bases left unmatched: 13. This CDR3 is built from 14 residues. Germline V gives CDR1 LNHDA, CDR2 SQIVND (reference sequence). The CDR3 DNA reads TGTGCCAGCCTGAAGAGGGGGCGCTTTCCTGAAGCTTTCTTT. Its protein is CASLKRGRFPEAFF.

The rearrangement uses TRBV15 and TRBJ2-5, with 15 bases fitting TRBD2. The CDR3 contains 17 residues. Trimming removed 0 bases from V and 5 bases from J; junction bases left unmatched: 4. Germline V gene data show CDR1 as LNHNV and CDR2 as YYDKDF (reference sequence). The CDR3 loop reads CATSRERTSGRGETQYF. CDR3 bases: TGTGCCACCAGCAGAGAACGGACTAGCGGGAGGGGGGAGACCCAGTACTTC. Together with reference TRBV15 and TRBJ2-5, the CDR3 gives the full variable domain: DAMVIQNPRYQVTQFGKPVTLSCSQTLNHNVMYWYQQKSSQAPKLLFHYYDKDFNNEADTPDNFQSRRPNTSFCFLDIRSPGLGDTAMYLCATSRERTSGRGETQYFGPGTRLLVL.

The J gene is TRBJ2-1, the V gene TRBV2; 11 bases match TRBD2. The CDR3 length is 19 residues. Trimming took 7 bases from V and 2 from J; bases not matched to a gene: 16. CDR1 SNHLY and CDR2 FYNNEI come from the germline V gene. The CDR3 DNA follows: TGTGCCAGCAATTTAGGACTAGCGGGTTACCTAGACCCCTACAATGAGCAGTTCTTC. Its protein product is CASNLGLAGYLDPYNEQFF.

CDR3 DNA sequence: TGCGCCAGCAGCCCCGTAGACAGGGACTCCCAAGAGACCCAGTACTTC. Protein product: CASSPVDRDSQETQYF. The V and J genes are TRBV5-1 and TRBJ2-5, with D possibly matching TRBD1 (7 bases). This CDR3 has 16 amino acids. The V and J ends lost 4 bases and 1 base respectively, with 17 bases between them. Germline CDR1 and CDR2: SGHRS and YFSETQ.

The J gene is TRBJ2-5, the V gene TRBV9; 7 nucleotides line up with TRBD1. CDR1 SGDLS and CDR2 YYNGEE come from the germline V gene. This CDR3 spans 16 amino acids. V lost 1 base to trimming and J lost 1 base; unmatched junction nucleotides: 7. For the CDR3, the DNA is TGTGCCAGCAGCGTAACAGGGGCAGCAACCCAAGAGACCCAGTACTTC. This gives the protein CASSVTGAATQETQYF.

This clone was observed a single time. The V call is TRBV7-6, the J call TRBJ1-4; 7 positions match TRBD1. V trimming: 5 bases; J trimming: 7 bases; junction bases outside the gene matches: 7. CDR3 length equals 14 residues. The germline V gene encodes CDR1 SGHVS and CDR2 FNYEAQ. CDR3 amino acids: CASSLGTVSEKLFF. The CDR3 DNA is TGTGCCAGCAGCCTTGGGACAGTGAGTGAAAAACTGTTTTTT.

CDR3 residues: CASNGQGGKYF. The CDR3 DNA sequence: TGTGCCAGCAACGGACAGGGAGGCAAATACTTC. V and J are TRBV27 and TRBJ2-4, with 8 bases that match TRBD1. Germline CDR1 is MNHEY and CDR2 is SMNVEV (reference sequence). The CDR3 contains 11 residues. The V and J ends lost 7 bases and 16 bases, in that order; junction bases with no gene match: 9.

The count of this clone is one. The gene calls are TRBV19 and TRBJ1-2; 7 positions match TRBD1. V shed 6 bases and J 0 bases; nucleotides not matched to a gene: 7. The CDR3 runs 15 residues. Germline V gene lookup returns CDR1 LNHDA and CDR2 SQIVND (reference sequence). CDR3 bases: TGTGCCAGTAGGGCTACCGGGACAGCTAACTATGGCTACACCTTC. This encodes CASRATGTANYGYTF.

V gene TRBV7-3 combines with J gene TRBJ2-1; 8 bases are shared with TRBD2. The length of the CDR3 is 14 residues. V trimming: 5 bases; J trimming: 4 bases; junction bases outside the gene matches: 4. Germline V gene sequence: CDR1 SGHTA, CDR2 FQGTGA. Written as DNA, the CDR3 is TGTGCCAGCAGCCCGGGACTAGGTTACAATGAGCAGTTCTTC. It encodes CASSPGLGYNEQFF.

This chain links TRBV18 with TRBJ2-2, with 9 positions matching TRBD1. The length of the CDR3 is 15 residues. CDR1 is KGHSH, CDR2 LQKENI, per germline. Losses at the gene ends were 0 bases for V and 4 bases for J; bases not matched to a gene: 0. CDR3 sequence (DNA): TGTGCCAGCTCACCACCGACAGGGGGCACCGGGGAGCTGTTTTTT. Translating gives CASSPPTGGTGELFF.

The rearrangement uses TRBV6-1 and TRBJ2-1, with 9 nucleotides matching TRBD2. There are 14 residues in the CDR3. Germline values: CDR1 MNHNS, CDR2 SASEGT. The junction had 10 bases not matched to a gene; V was cut back by 6 bases and J by 10 bases. The CDR3 sequence: CASRAWREGGEQFF. CDR3 DNA sequence: TGTGCCAGCAGGGCCTGGCGGGAGGGCGGGGAGCAGTTCTTC.

The gene calls are TRBV11-2 and TRBJ1-5; D is uncertain. Trimming took off 1 base at V and 3 bases at J, with 13 bases between the two ends. CDR3 size: 16 residues. The germline CDR1 and CDR2 sequences are SGHAT and FQNNGV. This chain's CDR3 is CASSLAYRTSNQPQHF. The CDR3 nucleotides are TGTGCCAGCAGCTTAGCCTACCGGACTTCCAATCAGCCCCAGCATTTT.

V gene TRBV5-8 combines with J gene TRBJ2-4, with TRBD1 matching over 10 bases. After removal of 3 bases from V and 9 bases from J, the junction contained 12 bases not matched to a gene. The CDR3 has 16 residues. Germline CDR1 reads SGHTS; CDR2 reads YDEGEE. The CDR3 DNA sequence: TGTGCCAGCAGCTCACCCGGGACAGGGGTCGAAGGCATTCAGTACTTC. Translated, it gives CASSSPGTGVEGIQYF.

The V and J genes are TRBV4-1 and TRBJ2-7; TRBD2 aligns across 8 bases. This CDR3 is 14 amino acids long. J gave up 1 base and V 4 bases, and 3 bases lay outside the gene matches. Germline lookup yields CDR1 MGHRA and CDR2 YSYEKL. This CDR3 is CASSLLAGSYEQYF. The CDR3 bases are TGCGCCAGCAGCCTCTTAGCGGGGTCCTACGAGCAGTACTTC.

The chain carries TRBV5-1 and TRBJ1-5, with D unclear. V was trimmed by 0 bases and J by 5 bases, leaving 9 bases between them. Germline V lookup: CDR1 SGHRS, CDR2 YFSETQ. This CDR3 region has 14 residues. This chain's CDR3 is CASSLGGWDQPQHF. CDR3 nucleotides: TGCGCCAGCAGCTTGGGCGGGTGGGATCAGCCCCAGCATTTT.

The chain has TRBV6-5 and TRBJ2-2; TRBD1 matches at 11 bases. The CDR3 is 16 residues long. The V gene's germline CDR1 is MNHEY and CDR2 SVGAGI. J lost 4 bases, V lost 3 bases, and 4 bases had no gene match. CDR3 residues: CASSYGQGAGTGELFF. For the CDR3, the DNA is TGTGCCAGCAGTTATGGACAGGGGGCAGGCACCGGGGAGCTGTTTTTT.